The 18 T cell receptor beta chains below were found in one sample sequenced in a study of T cell repertoires in cytomegalovirus infection. TCRdb reprocessed the reads via MiXCR and lists one record per CDR3 protein. The sample records some 180,000 distinct CDR3 sequences, roughly a fifth being singletons. The sample was PBMCs. These receptor sequences come from a human donor in good health (CMV status not recorded). Some clones in this sample may be carry-over from other donors' samples.

The rearrangement links TRBV19 to TRBJ2-7; unclear D gene. Germline CDR1 reads LNHDA; CDR2 reads SQIVND (reference sequence). This CDR3 is 16 amino acids long. The V and J ends lost 3 bases and 2 bases respectively, with 17 bases between them. The CDR3 DNA is TGTGCCAGTAGTATGGGCCCAGGAGCCCATGCCTACGAGCAGTACTTC. As protein: CASSMGPGAHAYEQYF.

V gene TRBV29-1 combines with J gene TRBJ2-1; 7 nucleotides agree with TRBD1. V lost 6 bases to trimming and J lost 5 bases; unmatched junction nucleotides: 7. The CDR3 runs to 13 residues. Germline V CDR1 and CDR2: SQVTM, ANQGSEA. The CDR3 coding sequence is TGCAGCGTAGCGCGGCAGGGGGACAATGAGCAGTTCTTC. This sequence encodes CSVARQGDNEQFF.

The rearrangement joins TRBV19 to TRBJ1-1; tentative D call: TRBD1 (5 bases). Germline V gene sequence: CDR1 LNHDA, CDR2 SQIVND (reference sequence). This CDR3 has 11 residues. V was clipped by 5 bases and J by 8 bases, with 9 bases between them. The CDR3 sequence: CASSVKGEAFF. CDR3 sequence (DNA): TGTGCCAGTAGTGTTAAGGGGGAAGCTTTCTTT. Full variable domain (missing parts from reference TRBV19 and TRBJ1-1): DGGITQSPKYLFRKEGQNVTLSCEQNLNHDAMYWYRQDPGQGLRLIYYSQIVNDFQKGDIAEGYSVSREKKESFPLTVTSAQKNPTAFYLCASSVKGEAFFGQGTRLTVV.

This clonotype appeared many times. V gene TRBV12-3 or TRBV12-4 combines with J gene TRBJ2-7; the D is unclear. CDR3 length equals 14 residues. V was clipped by 3 bases and J by 0 bases, with 9 bases between them. The DNA of the CDR3 is TGTGCCAGCAGTTTGGAAAGGAGCTCCTACGAGCAGTACTTC. Translated, it gives CASSLERSSYEQYF.

This clonotype was observed a handful of times. V usage is TRBV7-2 and J usage is TRBJ2-1, with D uncertain. The germline V gene has CDR1 SGHTA and CDR2 FQGNSA. The length of the CDR3 is 13 residues. V lost 1 base and J 8 bases, leaving 9 bases between the germline ends. The CDR3 loop is CASSLVVQDEQFF. The CDR3 DNA is TGTGCCAGCAGCTTAGTGGTGCAAGATGAGCAGTTCTTC.

The chain recombines TRBV5-1 with TRBJ2-7, with D tentatively TRBD1 (6 bases). The V and J ends lost 0 bases and 5 bases respectively, with 12 bases between them. Germline assignment: CDR1 SGHRS and CDR2 YFSETQ. This CDR3 spans 14 amino acids. CDR3 sequence (DNA): TGCGCCAGCAGCTTGGATGGCGCAGGGGACGAGCAGTACTTC. This encodes CASSLDGAGDEQYF.

The J gene is TRBJ1-3, the V gene TRBV27; D not resolved. V was pared by 5 bases and J by 0 bases, with 11 bases between. Germline CDR1 is MNHEY and CDR2 is SMNVEV (reference sequence). CDR3 size: 15 residues. CDR3 in amino acids: CASSEAGSSGNTIYF. CDR3 coding DNA: TGTGCCAGCAGTGAAGCGGGGTCCTCTGGAAACACCATATATTTT.

In its sample, this clonotype was seen a few times. The chain is built from TRBV7-2 and TRBJ2-3, with 10 bases aligning to TRBD2. The CDR3 sequence is 16 residues long. Trimming removed 5 bases from V and 5 bases from J; junction bases left unmatched: 10. Germline CDR1 and CDR2: SGHTA and FQGNSA. The CDR3 protein is CASSTRTSGRIDTQYF. DNA for the CDR3: TGTGCCAGCAGCACCCGGACTAGCGGACGCATAGATACGCAGTATTTT.

The table lists this clonotype with a few counts. The chain couples TRBV4-3 to TRBJ2-4; 11 bases line up with TRBD2. The trim removed 1 base at V and 7 bases at J, leaving 3 bases unmatched. The CDR3 is 15 residues long. CDR1 and CDR2 (germline): LGHNA, YSLEER. This chain's CDR3 is CASSQGTSGLNIQYF. DNA for the CDR3: TGCGCCAGCAGCCAAGGGACTAGCGGGTTGAACATTCAGTACTTC.

This clonotype showed up just a few times. The chain joins TRBV7-8 to TRBJ2-7; 8 nucleotides align to TRBD2. The germline V gene has CDR1 SGHVS and CDR2 FQNEAQ. V was pared by 3 bases and J by 0 bases, with 10 bases of the junction left unmatched. CDR3 length: 17 residues. CDR3 amino acids: CASSFRREDPFSYEQYF. The CDR3 nucleotides read TGTGCCAGCAGCTTCCGGCGGGAGGACCCATTCTCCTACGAGCAGTACTTC. The whole variable domain, filled in from reference TRBV7-8 and TRBJ2-7, reads GAGVSQSPRYKVAKRGQDVALRCDPISGHVSLFWYQQALGQGPEFLTYFQNEAQLDKSGLPSDRFFAERPEGSVSTLKIQRTQQEDSAVYLCASSFRREDPFSYEQYFGPGTRLTVT.

This clonotype was counted between two and nine times. The chain joins TRBV20-1 to TRBJ2-5; 8 bases are a match to TRBD2. V lost 1 base, J lost 5 bases, and 6 bases stayed unmatched. Germline V gives CDR1 DFQATT, CDR2 SNEGSKA (reference sequence). CDR3 length: 14 residues. The CDR3 region has the DNA TGCAGTGCTAGAGCGGGACTAGGACTTGAGACCCAGTACTTC. This translates into CSARAGLGLETQYF.

This clonotype appeared many times. The V call is TRBV7-2, the J call TRBJ2-5, with 11 bases fitting TRBD2. There are 16 residues in the CDR3. Germline CDR1 and CDR2: SGHTA and FQGNSA. V lost 5 bases to trimming and J lost 2 bases; unmatched junction nucleotides: 7. CDR3 nucleotide sequence: TGTGCCAGCAGCGTACCGGGACTAGCGGCTCAAGAGACCCAGTACTTC. This sequence encodes CASSVPGLAAQETQYF.

The chain couples TRBV3-1 to TRBJ2-3; D remains ambiguous. The germline V and J ends were trimmed by 0 bases and 6 bases, with 10 bases remaining between them. Looked up from germline, CDR1 is LGHDT and CDR2 is YNNKEL (reference sequence). CDR3 length: 14 residues. The CDR3 DNA sequence: TGTGCCAGCAGCCAAGACGGTAGATTGGATACGCAGTATTTT. Translated, it gives CASSQDGRLDTQYF.

The table lists this clonotype with a few counts. The V call is TRBV11-3, the J call TRBJ2-5, with a tentative D call TRBD1 (5 bases). V lost 2 bases and J lost 2, with 12 bases in between. This CDR3 region has 15 residues. CDR1 is SGHNT and CDR2 is YENEEA in the germline V gene. The DNA for the CDR3 is TGTGCCAGCAGCTTACCCCAAGACAGACAAGAGACCCAGTACTTC. The encoded protein is CASSLPQDRQETQYF.

The rearrangement uses TRBV2 and TRBJ1-1; 7 bases map to TRBD1. Germline loops: CDR1 SNHLY, CDR2 FYNNEI. This CDR3 comprises 13 residues. The V gene end was trimmed by 5 bases and the J gene end by 6 bases; junction bases not matched to a gene: 6. The CDR3 region is CASSTDRASEAFF. DNA of the CDR3: TGTGCCAGCAGTACCGACAGGGCCTCTGAAGCTTTCTTT.

The chain uses TRBV28 and TRBJ2-7, with D perhaps TRBD2 (6 bases). Trimming pared 5 bases from V and 1 base from J, leaving 15 bases between. Germline assignment: CDR1 MDHEN and CDR2 SYDVKM. The CDR3 is made up of 15 amino acids. CDR3 sequence: CASSRPGLPSYEQYF. In DNA, the CDR3 is TGTGCCAGCAGTCGACCGGGACTCCCGTCCTACGAGCAGTACTTC.

V and J are TRBV2 and TRBJ1-6; D uncertain. V lost 2 bases and J 9 bases, leaving 11 bases between the germline ends. There are 14 residues in the CDR3. The germline V gene has CDR1 SNHLY and CDR2 FYNNEI. CDR3 coding DNA: TGTGCCAGCAGTGAACAGAAGAGGCTTTCACCCCTCCACTTT. Translating gives CASSEQKRLSPLHF.

The chain recombines TRBV5-1 with TRBJ2-1; 9 nucleotides line up with TRBD1. CDR1 SGHRS and CDR2 YFSETQ come from the germline V gene. V lost 4 bases, J lost 8 bases, and 7 bases stayed unmatched. The CDR3 extends over 14 amino acids. Written as DNA, the CDR3 is TGCGCCAGCAGCCTCCGGGACAGGGCGGATGAGCAGTTCTTC. Amino acids: CASSLRDRADEQFF.